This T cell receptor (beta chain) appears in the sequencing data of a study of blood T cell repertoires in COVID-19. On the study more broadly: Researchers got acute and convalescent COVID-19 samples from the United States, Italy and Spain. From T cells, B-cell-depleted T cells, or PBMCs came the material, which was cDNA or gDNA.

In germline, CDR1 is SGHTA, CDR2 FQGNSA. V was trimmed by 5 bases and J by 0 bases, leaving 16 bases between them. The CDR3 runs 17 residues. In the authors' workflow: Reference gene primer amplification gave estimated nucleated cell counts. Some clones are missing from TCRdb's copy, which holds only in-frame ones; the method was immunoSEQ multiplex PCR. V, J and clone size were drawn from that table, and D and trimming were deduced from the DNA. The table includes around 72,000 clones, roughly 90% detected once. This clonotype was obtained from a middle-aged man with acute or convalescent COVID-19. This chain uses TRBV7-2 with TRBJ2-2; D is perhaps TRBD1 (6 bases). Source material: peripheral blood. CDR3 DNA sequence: TGTGCCAGCAGCCCACAAATAGGGGGTGCGAACACCGGGGAGCTGTTTTTT. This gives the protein CASSPQIGGANTGELFF.